This TCR beta chain was sequenced for a study of T cells in tumors after PD-1 blockade. Study-level information: Daily vismodegib 150 mg continued in a subset of anti-PD-1-treated patients.

Profiled with immunoSEQ multiplex PCR; TCRdb holds only in-frame clones, not every one. Among roughly 50,000 clones listed, about 85% were seen once. Comments on this clone: The antigen remains undetermined.

Tumor or blood genomic DNA was sequenced, with inputs of about 550 ng to 6,004 ng. Whole-study results and caveats: Blood contained about two fifths of the tumor's TCR clonotypes.

The receptor comes from a human donor with basal cell carcinoma. Sequencing was performed on PBMCs, taken before anti-PD-1 treatment.

The CDR3 region has the DNA TGTGCCAGCAGCCGTGACAGTCTGAATGAGCAGTTCTTC. Amino acids: CASSRDSLNEQFF. The V and J genes are TRBV5-5 and TRBJ2-1, with D maybe TRBD1 (5 bases). This CDR3 comprises 13 residues. V was cut by 4 bases and J by 7 bases, with 12 bases left in between. CDR1 is SGHKS and CDR2 is YYEKEE in the germline V gene (reference sequence).